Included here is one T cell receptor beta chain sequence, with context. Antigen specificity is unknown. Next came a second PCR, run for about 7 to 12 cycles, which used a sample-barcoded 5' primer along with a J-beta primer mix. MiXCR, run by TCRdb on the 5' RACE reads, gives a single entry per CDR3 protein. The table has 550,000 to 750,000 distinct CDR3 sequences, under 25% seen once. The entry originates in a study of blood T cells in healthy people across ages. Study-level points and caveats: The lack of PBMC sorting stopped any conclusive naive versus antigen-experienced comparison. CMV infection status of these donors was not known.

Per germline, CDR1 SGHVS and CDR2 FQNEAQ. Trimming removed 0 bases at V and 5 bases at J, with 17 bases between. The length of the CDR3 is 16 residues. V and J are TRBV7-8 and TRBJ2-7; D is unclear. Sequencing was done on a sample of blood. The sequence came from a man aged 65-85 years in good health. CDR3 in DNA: TGTGCCAGCAGCTTAGCAAGGATAGTACGGATCCACGAGCAGTACTTC. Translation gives CASSLARIVRIHEQYF.